Included here is one T cell receptor (beta chain) sequence, with context. There are a few counts of this clone. Its antigen is still unknown. No clone much larger than this one lies a single base away; base qualities are absent. TCRbeta CDR3 regions were amplified from genomic DNA by means of the immunoSEQ Assay, a bias-controlled multiplex PCR. The authors processed their data as follows. Nucleated cell counts per sample were estimated from amplification of reference gene primers within the assay. To quantify the absolute abundance of each unique TCRbeta CDR3 rearrangement, sequence reads were collapsed and filtered. For each sample, productive Simpson clonality was calculated as the square root of Simpson's diversity index over productive rearrangements. What TCRdb holds here is the immuneACCESS table cut down to in-frame rearrangements. Part of the clones is not present; checked against another copy, under half of the missing clones reflect an unresolved V gene, and the others are unexplained. That table gives V, J and clone size, and the DNA gave D and trimming. This sample comprises 260,000 or so clones, approximately 86% of them detected only once. The ten largest account for about 0.64% of the sample.

The data belong to a study of blood T cell repertoires in COVID-19 (dated by TCRdb to about 2020). General notes on the study: The collaborator samples originated in the United States, Italy and Spain and spanned the acute and convalescent phases of COVID-19. The material from the prospective study consisted of cDNA or gDNA derived from T cells, B-cell-depleted T cells, or PBMCs. Subjects who had been exposed to COVID-19, were actively infected with it, or had recovered from it provided the deeply sampled blood TCRbeta repertoires that made up the dataset. The repertoires were released in a freely available public database intended as a resource for research on the immune response to SARS-CoV-2. The samples were drawn from the first 160 participants of the ongoing ImmuneRACE study and from roughly 1,300 subjects provided by 6 global collaborators. The sample metadata nearly always contained a de-identified subject ID, COVID-19 status, age in years and sex. Where available, HLA class I and class II types were obtained from metadata supplied by the sample provider rather than from assay-based typing. The research as a whole found: How much clinical and demographic metadata was included differed by source and by participant, and the metadata was provided uncurated.

V loses 5 bases at its end and J loses 0 bases; junction bases beyond the gene matches: 7. The CDR3 has 15 amino acids, counting the end cysteine and phenylalanine. Only the CDR3 portion is preserved as DNA: 45 bases, with reading frame beginning at the first base. CDR1 and CDR2 are drawn from the germline V gene: MNHEY, SVGAGI. The collaborating institutions used their own protocols to collect whole blood in K2EDTA tubes. For TCRbeta analysis, collaborators shipped samples in one of three forms: frozen whole blood, isolated PBMCs, or DNA extracted from either of those sample types. The rearranged chain carries TRBV6-5 and TRBJ2-7, and TRBD2 aligns with 7 junction nucleotides. The TCR originated in a human donor in a cohort sampled during active COVID-19. Source material: peripheral blood. The CDR3 amino acid sequence is: CASSRSGPLSYEQYF. The sequence in DNA is TGTGCCAGCAGTCGTAGCGGGCCCCTCTCCTACGAGCAGTACTTC.